This record covers a single T cell receptor beta chain. Its antigen target is currently unknown. Base qualities are not recorded, but no much larger clone differs from it by a single base. Based on the germline V gene, the CDR1 and CDR2 sequences are MNHEY and SVGAGI. V lost 6 bases and J lost 7 bases, and the count of bases not matched to a germline gene is 5. The CDR3 sequence holds 14 residues, the cysteine and phenylalanine included. The retained sequence is limited to the CDR3, 42 bases, with the frame set at the first base. TCRbeta CDR3 regions were amplified from genomic DNA using the immunoSEQ Assay, a bias-controlled multiplex PCR. In the source study's methods: Nucleated cell counts per sample were estimated from amplification of reference gene primers within the assay. To quantify the absolute abundance of each unique TCRbeta CDR3 rearrangement, sequence reads were collapsed and filtered. For each sample, productive Simpson clonality was calculated as the square root of Simpson's diversity index over productive rearrangements. TCRdb provides this immuneACCESS table in a form limited to in-frame rearrangements. Some clones are lacking; in checked studies, under half of them reflect an unresolved V gene, and why the rest are absent is not known. The DNA gave D and trimming, while V, J and clone size come from that table. This sample gives 150,000 to 200,000 clones in total; 87% of them show up just once. 2% to 2.5% of the sample is held by the ten biggest clonotypes.

In the prospective study, participants were roughly 18 to 90 years old, resided in 24 geographic areas of the United States, and were enrolled through a virtual design. To assign participants to cohorts, the prospective study relied on clinical history that participants themselves reported in a screening survey and a study questionnaire. ImmuneRACE Cohort 3 recovered participants were defined by two consecutive negative NP/OP PCR tests, healthcare professional clearance, or symptom resolution. Each participant in the prospective study had whole blood, serum and a nasopharyngeal or oropharyngeal swab collected by mobile phlebotomists. Over a roughly two-month period, participants in the prospective study had the option of providing additional blood draws and questionnaires. Before DNA extraction, prospective study blood samples were shipped either frozen or at room temperature. This sample is drawn from a study of blood T cell repertoires in COVID-19 (dated by TCRdb to about 2020). Study-wide context: Samples covering the acute and convalescent phases of COVID-19 were provided by collaborators in the United States, Italy and Spain. Where HLA class I and class II types were available, the types were taken from metadata supplied by the sample provider, not from assay-based typing. Nearly every sample came with metadata listing a de-identified subject ID, COVID-19 status, age in years and sex. The prospective study material was composed of cDNA or gDNA derived from T cells, B-cell-depleted T cells, or PBMCs. A freely available public database, intended as a resource for researchers studying the immune response to SARS-CoV-2, is where the repertoires were released. Subjects who had been exposed to COVID-19, were actively infected with it, or had recovered from it provided the deeply sampled blood TCRbeta repertoires that made up the dataset. The samples were drawn from the first 160 participants of the ongoing ImmuneRACE study and from 1,254 subjects provided by 6 global collaborators. Findings and caveats that apply to the study as a whole: Clinical and demographic metadata were provided uncurated, with the amount varying by source and participant.

This receptor chain uses TRBV6-5 and TRBJ1-6; 8 of the junction bases match TRBD1. The source of this sequence is a woman aged 30 to 39 who had recovered from COVID-19. Sample: PBMCs or T cells enriched from blood (not recorded which). DNA sequence: TGTGCCAGCAGGTTCGACAGGGGCAATTCACCCCTCCACTTT. This yields the protein CASRFDRGNSPLHF.